Described below is a single TCR beta chain sequence and its context. As yet, its antigen is unknown. PCR amplification relied on 60 Vbeta primers (plus 13 Jbeta primers). Authors' data handling: Unique TCR beta chains numbered 80 million to 95 million in a later analysis, with some 9.9 million shared. Measured with immunoSEQ multiplex PCR; TCRdb has only the in-frame clones, and not every one. V, J and clone size were drawn from that table, and D and trimming were deduced from the DNA. The sample records about 150,000 clones, roughly 72% being singletons. J gave up 8 bases and V 8 bases, and 6 bases lay outside the gene matches. The V gene's germline CDR1 is MGHRA and CDR2 YSYEKL. CDR3 length: 12 residues. The data stem from a study of cytomegalovirus exposure and HLA in healthy donors. Study-wide points: TCR beta chain V- and J-gene trimming was linked, in a later analysis, to a missense variant in DCLRE1C. Researchers reported in a later analysis that common viral pathogens appeared linked to several top clusters. An assumption of roughly uniform sequencing depth across donors underlay the presence/absence analyses.

The material sequenced was PBMCs. This chain joins TRBV4-1 and TRBJ2-1; 7 bases fit TRBD2. The receptor comes from a man in his forties in good health and CMV-seronegative. Here the CDR3 DNA reads TGCGCCAGCCAAGAGCGGGAAGATGAGCAGTTCTTC. It specifies CASQEREDEQFF.